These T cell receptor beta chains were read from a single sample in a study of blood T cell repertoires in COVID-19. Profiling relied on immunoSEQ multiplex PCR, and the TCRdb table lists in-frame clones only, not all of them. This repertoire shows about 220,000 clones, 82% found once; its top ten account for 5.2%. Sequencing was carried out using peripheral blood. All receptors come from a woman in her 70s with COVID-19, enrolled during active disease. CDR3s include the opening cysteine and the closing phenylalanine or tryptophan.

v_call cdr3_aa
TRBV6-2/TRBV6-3 CASSYLRTSGSRDEQYF
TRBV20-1 CSASQQGRGYTF
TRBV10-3 CAISESAGGGYEQFF
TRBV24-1 CATSDPTGGNSYEQYF
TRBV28 CASSLGGRTNEKLFF
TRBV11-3 CASSLAQNEQFF
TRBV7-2 CASRPRLSAGELFF
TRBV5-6 CASSSTTYRDRRSGNTIYF
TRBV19 CASSNGQVGPTNTEAFF
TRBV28 CASTGTSGRAFTGELFF
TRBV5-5 CASSTYDGNQPQHF
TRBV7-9 CASSLGAQGRSLYGYTF
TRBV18 CASSLRGGSDSPLHF
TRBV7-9 CASSREQGQETQYF
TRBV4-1 CASSQGRLAGDEQYF
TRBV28 CASSRMRDGRPSAHF
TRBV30 CACSNKGTGANVLTF
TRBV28 CASSFSDRVPYEQYF
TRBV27 CASSPKSGRGGTDTQYF
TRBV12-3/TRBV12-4 CASSFPGSPLHF
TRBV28 CASSYGQLAYEQYF
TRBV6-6 CASSRDRAYEQYF
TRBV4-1 CASSQAVGSGNTEAFF
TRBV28 CASSLPGERGNTIYF
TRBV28 CASSLNPSGTEAFF
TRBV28 CASSFLRTGRAETQYF
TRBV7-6 CASSFRGSSEQYF
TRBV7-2 CASSLFQQGAPGYTF
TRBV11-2 CASSPGTSGSSYNEQFF
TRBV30 CAWTTFGGDEKLFF
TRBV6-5 CASAPHGQGAAEQYF
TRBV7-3 CASSLQQGGTGELFF
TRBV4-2 CASSQEERRGGKLFF
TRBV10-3 CANSDRGREAFF
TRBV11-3 CASSLVIHNITQDVSYEQYF
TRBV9 CASTKTSGLQETQYF
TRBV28 CASTGTGGGNTIYF
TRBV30 CAWSVGSSYNSPLHF
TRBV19 CASAREFARAFF
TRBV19 CASTPGGLYQPQHF
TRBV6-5 CASTPTSSADTQYF
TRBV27 CASSPLGQGNYEQYF
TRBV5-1 CASSLGGLGNIQYF
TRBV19 CASSSQGYYEQYF
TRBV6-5 CASSYSGQLFNYGYTF
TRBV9 CASSVGGSGIGTQYF
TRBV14 CASSQGEGRPQHF
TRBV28 CASSVAGVNTGELFF